The source of this T cell receptor (beta chain) is a study of shared clonotypes between healthy human individuals. Several immunoSEQ 96-well plates shared each subset's DNA, each plate a replicate. TCRdb's table, derived via immunoSEQ multiplex PCR, lists solely in-frame clones and lacks some. The sample carries 90,000 to 120,000 clones, over 65% recorded once. Regarding this clone: Antigen specificity is unknown.

General study findings and limits: Generation probability values for non-shared clonotypes were lower than those for clonotypes shared by all four donors. Compared with memory subsets, naive subsets generally had larger estimated richness. Sharing of clonotypes among donors was expected to vary with sequencing depth.

The germline gives CDR1 LNHNV, CDR2 YYDKDF (reference sequence). The V end was cut by 0 bases, the J end by 6 bases, with 13 bases between. The CDR3 has 15 residues. The chain combines TRBV15 with TRBJ2-3; a possible D gene is TRBD1 (6 bases). Input material: memory CD8+ T cells sorted from blood. As for subset: CD45RO+ cells pooled with CCR7-negative TemRA cells. This receptor was taken from a young woman in good health. CDR3 loop: CATSREAPGADTQYF. In nucleotides, the CDR3 is TGTGCCACCAGCAGAGAGGCCCCAGGGGCCGATACGCAGTATTTT.